A single sample is the source of the 5 T cell receptor beta chains below, sequenced in a study of sequential checkpoint blockade in melanoma. This sample's treatment: randomized to nivolumab then ipilimumab (arm A) or the reverse (arm B). Here immunoSEQ multiplex PCR was the method, and the copy in TCRdb shows in-frame clones only, minus some. The table shows more than 5,500 clones, with roughly 23% occurring only once. The input for sequencing was tumor tissue (inferred from file names), taken from a patient given nivolumab and ipilimumab in sequence. The receptors stem from a human donor with melanoma.

The V call is TRBV10-3, the J call TRBJ2-5; D possibly corresponds to TRBD1 (5 bases). The V end lost 2 bases, the J end lost 2 bases, and 6 bases lay between the germline ends. CDR3 length equals 13 residues. Germline assignment: CDR1 ENHRY and CDR2 SYGVKD. CDR3 DNA sequence: TGTGCCATCAGTGAGCCAGGGCAAGAGACCCAGTACTTC. Its protein is CAISEPGQETQYF.

This clone appeared a few times. This chain uses TRBV6-8 with TRBJ1-2; TRBD1 is a possible D gene (6 bases). The V gene's germline CDR1 is MNHGY and CDR2 SAAAGT. This CDR3 has 15 amino acids. V lost 5 bases, J lost 3 bases, and 16 bases lay in between. CDR3 coding DNA: TGTGCCAGCAGTCCCTACTACAGGGTCGACTATGGCTACACCTTC. It codes for CASSPYYRVDYGYTF.

By share, this clone ranks as medium-sized (0.01 to 0.1%). The chain carries TRBV9 and TRBJ2-3; D call uncertain. The CDR3 has 13 amino acids. Trimming removed 4 bases from V and 3 bases from J, with 9 bases in between. Germline V gene sequence: CDR1 SGDLS, CDR2 YYNGEE. CDR3 sequence reads: CASSLQQTDTQYF. The DNA of the CDR3 is TGTGCCAGCAGCCTACAGCAGACAGATACGCAGTATTTT.

By share of the sample, this clone is medium-sized. The chain is built from TRBV29-1 and TRBJ1-2; perhaps TRBD1 as D (5 bases). The CDR3 is 13 amino acids. The germline gives CDR1 SQVTM, CDR2 ANQGSEA. Trimming shortened V by 0 bases and J by 3 bases, and 8 bases separated the two germline ends. This chain's CDR3 is CSVEEGEDYGYTF. In DNA form, the CDR3 reads TGCAGCGTTGAAGAGGGGGAGGACTATGGCTACACCTTC.

J is TRBJ1-1 and V is TRBV11-3; D remains ambiguous. This CDR3 is built from 14 residues. Between the trimmed V and J ends, which lost 3 bases and 7 bases, there was a span of 15 bases. CDR1 is SGHNT and CDR2 is YENEEA in the germline V gene. CDR3 coding DNA: TGTGCCAGCAGCTTTCTTCGGACGGACGATGAAGCTTTCTTT. As protein: CASSFLRTDDEAFF.